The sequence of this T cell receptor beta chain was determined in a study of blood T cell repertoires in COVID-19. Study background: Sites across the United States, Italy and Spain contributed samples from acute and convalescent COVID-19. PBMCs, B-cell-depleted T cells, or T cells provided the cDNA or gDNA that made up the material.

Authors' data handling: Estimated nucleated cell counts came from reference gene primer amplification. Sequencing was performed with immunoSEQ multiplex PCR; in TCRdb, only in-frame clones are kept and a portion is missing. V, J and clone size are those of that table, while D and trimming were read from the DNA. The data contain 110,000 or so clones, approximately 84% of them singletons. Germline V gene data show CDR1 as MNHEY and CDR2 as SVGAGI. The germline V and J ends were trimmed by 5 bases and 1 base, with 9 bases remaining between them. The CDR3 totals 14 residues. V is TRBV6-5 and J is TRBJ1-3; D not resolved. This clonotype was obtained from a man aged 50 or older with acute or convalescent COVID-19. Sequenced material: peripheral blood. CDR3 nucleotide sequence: TGTGCCAGCAGTCCTGGACTGTCTGGAAACACCATATATTTT. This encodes CASSPGLSGNTIYF.